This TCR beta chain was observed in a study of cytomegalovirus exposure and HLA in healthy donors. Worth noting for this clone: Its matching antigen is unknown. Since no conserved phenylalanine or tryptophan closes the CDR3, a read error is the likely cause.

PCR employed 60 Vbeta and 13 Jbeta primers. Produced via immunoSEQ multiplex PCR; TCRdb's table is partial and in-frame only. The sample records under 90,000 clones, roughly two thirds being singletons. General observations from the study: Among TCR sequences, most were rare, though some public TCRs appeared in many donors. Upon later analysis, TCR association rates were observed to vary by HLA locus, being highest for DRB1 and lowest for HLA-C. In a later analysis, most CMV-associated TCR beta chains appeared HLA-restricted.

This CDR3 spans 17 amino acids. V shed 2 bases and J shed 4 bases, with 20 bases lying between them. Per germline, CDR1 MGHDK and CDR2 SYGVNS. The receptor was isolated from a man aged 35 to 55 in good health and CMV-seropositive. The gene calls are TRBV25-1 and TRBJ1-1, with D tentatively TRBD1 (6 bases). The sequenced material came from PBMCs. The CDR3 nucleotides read TGTGCCAGCAGTGAAGGGGGAAACGGGGAGGGGGGCACTGAAGCTTTCCTT. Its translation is CASSEGGNGEGGTEAFL.